The T cell receptor beta chain described here comes from a study of T cells after yellow fever vaccination. About the research overall: Each low-cell-number fraction was prepared by means of SMART-Seq v4 Ultra Low Input.

To note about this clonotype: Its antigen remains unidentified.

5'RACE template switching added a universal primer site and UMIs to TCR cDNA. Using its own MiXCR run on the 5' RACE reads, TCRdb lists one record per CDR3 protein. The table shows about 630,000 distinct CDR3 sequences, with 9% to 15% occurring only once. Whole-study findings and limits: The secondary response peaked faster, at day 5 versus 15, but was weaker. The CD4 compartment and the CD8 compartment contained a small share of clonotypes in common.

Trimming removed 6 bases from V and 0 bases from J; junction bases left unmatched: 4. CDR1 and CDR2 from the germline V gene are DFQATT and SNEGSKA (reference sequence). This CDR3 contains 14 residues. This rearrangement joins TRBV20-1 to TRBJ1-5, with TRBD1 identical over 8 bases. Here the sequenced sample was PBMCs, taken on the day of the yellow fever booster vaccination. The sequence came from a man aged 25-45 years who received the YFV17D yellow fever vaccine. CDR3 sequence (DNA): TGCAGTGCGCCTGGACAGGGTAGCAATCAGCCCCAGCATTTT. Its translation is CSAPGQGSNQPQHF.